The 30 T cell receptor beta chains reported below all come from one sample, sequenced in a study of CD8 T cells in ankylosing spondylitis. TCRdb itself ran the 5' RACE reads through MiXCR, one entry per CDR3 protein. In the table there are approximately 140,000 distinct CDR3 sequences, approximately 8.4% of which are singletons. Sequenced: synovial fluid, either unsorted or a sorted T cell fraction (not recorded which). The receptors originated from a male donor with ankylosing spondylitis.

This sequence joins TRBV28 and TRBJ1-1; 7 bases are shared with TRBD1. From germline, CDR1 is MDHEN and CDR2 SYDVKM. The CDR3 loop spans 14 amino acids. V lost 6 bases, J lost 1 base, and 5 bases stayed unmatched. The CDR3 nucleotides are TGTGCCAGCAGGGGAGGGGGCACGAACACTGAAGCTTTCTTT. Its protein is CASRGGGTNTEAFF.

At least ten counts were recorded for this clonotype. The chain combines TRBV20-1 with TRBJ2-7; possibly TRBD1 for D (6 bases). This CDR3 has 13 residues. Germline lookup yields CDR1 DFQATT and CDR2 SNEGSKA (reference sequence). Trimming stripped 5 bases from V and 4 bases from J, with 15 bases between. CDR3 amino acids: CSAYRDTKYEQYF. The CDR3 coding sequence is TGCAGTGCTTATCGGGACACAAAGTACGAGCAGTACTTC.

This clonotype was found many times. The gene calls are TRBV12-3 or TRBV12-4 and TRBJ2-7; maybe TRBD2 (6 bases). The CDR3 totals 15 residues. Trimming shortened V by 3 bases and J by 1 base, and 13 bases separated the two germline ends. This chain's CDR3 is CASSFKTSSSYEQYF. CDR3 coding DNA: TGTGCCAGCAGTTTCAAAACTAGCAGTTCCTACGAGCAGTACTTC.

This clonotype was counted many times. This rearrangement joins TRBV18 to TRBJ2-1, with 8 bases identical to TRBD2. V shed 0 bases and J 7 bases; nucleotides not matched to a gene: 5. The CDR3 totals 15 residues. In germline, CDR1 is KGHSH, CDR2 LQKENI. The DNA for the CDR3 is TGTGCCAGCTCACCACCAAGCGGGAGAGGGAATGAGCAGTTCTTC. This encodes CASSPPSGRGNEQFF.

This clonotype has at least ten counts. The chain combines TRBV5-6 with TRBJ1-1; no clear D gene. V dropped 1 base and J dropped 2 bases, with 9 bases sitting between them. The CDR3 covers 14 residues. CDR1 SGHDT and CDR2 YYEEEE come from the germline V gene. This CDR3 reads CASSLWGSNTEAFF. CDR3 nucleotide sequence: TGTGCCAGCAGCTTGTGGGGATCTAACACTGAAGCTTTCTTT. The full variable domain, completed using reference TRBV5-6 and TRBJ1-1, is DAGVTQSPTHLIKTRGQQVTLRCSPKSGHDTVSWYQQALGQGPQFIFQYYEEEERQRGNFPDRFSGHQFPNYSSELNVNALLLGDSALYLCASSLWGSNTEAFFGQGTRLTVV.

CDR3 amino acids: CASSPTRNSYEQYF. The CDR3 nucleotides read TGTGCCAGCAGCCCCACCAGGAACTCCTACGAGCAGTACTTC. The chain links TRBV3-1 to TRBJ2-7; D remains ambiguous. Germline V gene data show CDR1 as LGHDT and CDR2 as YNNKEL (reference sequence). The CDR3 sequence is 14 residues long. V was shortened by 4 bases and J by 0 bases, with 10 bases between the two germline ends.

This chain uses TRBV7-9 with TRBJ1-1; D remains unclear. The CDR3 has 14 amino acids. Germline V gives CDR1 SEHNR, CDR2 FQNEAQ (reference sequence). Trimming stripped 5 bases from V and 0 bases from J, with 10 bases between. CDR3 protein: CASSHALLNTEAFF. The CDR3 region has the DNA TGTGCCAGCAGCCACGCCCTCCTGAACACTGAAGCTTTCTTT.

This clonotype was observed at least ten times. CDR3 DNA: TGTGCCAGCAGCCCCGGACTCCTAAGGGGTGGCAAAAACATTCAGTACTTC. Protein: CASSPGLLRGGKNIQYF. The gene calls are TRBV9 and TRBJ2-4, with D possibly being TRBD1 or TRBD2 (5 bases each). Germline CDR1 and CDR2: SGDLS and YYNGEE. The CDR3 consists of 17 residues. V lost 4 bases and J lost 3, with 20 bases in between. The full variable domain, with the rest looked up from reference TRBV9 and TRBJ2-4, is DSGVTQTPKHLITATGQRVTLRCSPRSGDLSVYWYQQSLDQGLQFLIQYYNGEERAKGNILERFSAQQFPDLHSELNLSSLELGDSALYFCASSPGLLRGGKNIQYFGAGTRLSVL.

The rearrangement links TRBV7-8 to TRBJ1-5; 9 nucleotides align to TRBD1. This CDR3 has 16 amino acids. Trimming took 4 bases from V and 5 from J; bases not matched to a gene: 9. Looked up from germline, CDR1 is SGHVS and CDR2 is FQNEAQ. CDR3 in amino acids: CASSSIDRGSDQPQHF. As DNA, the CDR3 is TGTGCCAGCAGCTCCATTGACAGGGGGTCAGATCAGCCCCAGCATTTT.

This clonotype was picked up many times. The chain couples TRBV20-1 to TRBJ2-1, with D maybe TRBD1 (7 bases). The CDR3 has 12 amino acids. CDR1 is DFQATT and CDR2 is SNEGSKA in the germline V gene (reference sequence). The CDR3 is CTGQAGSGEQFF. The CDR3, as DNA: TGCACCGGACAGGCGGGGTCCGGTGAGCAGTTCTTC.

This clonotype was recorded at least ten times. The rearrangement uses TRBV7-2 and TRBJ1-2; 7 bases map to TRBD1. The CDR3 sequence is 14 residues long. With V trimmed by 4 bases and J by 7 bases, 9 bases remained unmatched. Germline CDR1 and CDR2: SGHTA and FQGNSA. CDR3 nucleotide sequence: TGTGCCAGCAGCTGGATGAGACAGGGTAGTGGCTACACCTTC. The encoded protein is CASSWMRQGSGYTF.

The CDR3 nucleotides are TGTGCCAGCAGCTTCCTGAGGACAGATACGCAGTATTTT. Translating gives CASSFLRTDTQYF. The rearrangement uses TRBV5-5 and TRBJ2-3; D remains ambiguous. The V and J ends lost 2 bases and 3 bases respectively, with 7 bases between them. The CDR3 is made up of 13 amino acids. CDR1 SGHKS and CDR2 YYEKEE come from the germline V gene (reference sequence).

This clonotype was detected ten times or more. This chain links TRBV20-1 with TRBJ1-1, with D unresolved. The V end lost 0 bases, the J end lost 0 bases, and 14 bases lay between the germline ends. Per the germline V gene, CDR1 is DFQATT and CDR2 is SNEGSKA (reference sequence). The CDR3 is made up of 16 amino acids. CDR3 amino acids: CSARDRVGFMNTEAFF. The CDR3 DNA sequence: TGCAGTGCTAGAGATAGAGTTGGATTCATGAACACTGAAGCTTTCTTT.

There are a few counts of this clonotype. This sequence joins TRBV20-1 and TRBJ2-3; D gene ambiguous. Germline loops: CDR1 DFQATT, CDR2 SNEGSKA (reference sequence). The length of the CDR3 is 13 residues. The ends were cut back, 5 bases at V and 6 bases at J, with 15 bases in the middle. CDR3 loop: CSAAILQGDTQYF. DNA for the CDR3: TGCAGTGCTGCAATCTTACAAGGGGATACGCAGTATTTT.

V is TRBV15 and J is TRBJ2-4; TRBD2 is a possible D gene (6 bases). The V gene's germline CDR1 is LNHNV and CDR2 YYDKDF (reference sequence). The CDR3 has 13 residues. Trimming took 3 bases from V and 10 from J, leaving 13 bases between them. The CDR3 bases are TGTGCCACCAGCAGTTCCGGGCGGGGTATTCAGTACTTC. This sequence encodes CATSSSGRGIQYF.

For the CDR3, the DNA is TGCAGTGCTATCAGTGGGGTAGGCGCGGTCTACGAGCAGTACTTC. Its protein product is CSAISGVGAVYEQYF. The chain joins TRBV20-1 to TRBJ2-7; D gene unclear. Per germline, CDR1 DFQATT and CDR2 SNEGSKA (reference sequence). V lost 4 bases to trimming and J lost 3 bases, with 19 bases between them. The CDR3 totals 15 residues.

In its sample, this clonotype was seen many times. The CDR3 coding sequence is TGCAGTGTAGGCACTAACTATGGCTACACCTTC. Translating gives CSVGTNYGYTF. J is TRBJ1-2 and V is TRBV20-1, with D hard to call. V lost 7 bases, J lost 0 bases, and 6 bases lay in between. In germline, CDR1 is DFQATT, CDR2 SNEGSKA (reference sequence). The CDR3 loop spans 11 amino acids.

This clonotype was picked up many times. This chain connects TRBV2 to TRBJ2-1; D unclear. V gave up 5 bases and J gave up 3 bases, with 14 bases separating them. This CDR3 has 15 amino acids. Germline V gives CDR1 SNHLY, CDR2 FYNNEI. CDR3 nucleotide sequence: TGTGCCAGCAGTATCATGGGCTTGAACTACAATGAGCAGTTCTTC. Encoded protein: CASSIMGLNYNEQFF.

This sequence joins TRBV20-1 and TRBJ2-6; TRBD1 aligns across 8 bases. Unmatched junction bases numbered 1, after V lost 4 bases and J lost 2 bases. This CDR3 is 14 amino acids long. Looked up from germline, CDR1 is DFQATT and CDR2 is SNEGSKA (reference sequence). The CDR3 sequence is CSATGGTGANVLTF. The CDR3, as DNA: TGCAGTGCTACAGGGGGCACTGGGGCCAACGTCCTGACTTTC.

This clonotype appeared many times. The chain recombines TRBV7-3 with TRBJ2-2; 8 nucleotides agree with TRBD1. Per the germline V gene, CDR1 is SGHTA and CDR2 is FQGTGA. The CDR3 has 16 residues. Losses at the gene ends were 3 bases for V and 0 bases for J; bases not matched to a gene: 3. CDR3 protein: CASSFRQGTNTGELFF. CDR3 in DNA: TGTGCCAGCAGCTTCCGACAGGGGACGAACACCGGGGAGCTGTTTTTT.

This clonotype was counted ten times or more. The chain links TRBV3-1 to TRBJ2-1, with 11 bases that match TRBD2. Germline V gives CDR1 LGHDT, CDR2 YNNKEL (reference sequence). The CDR3 loop spans 16 amino acids. V shed 7 bases, J shed 2 bases, and the junction held 7 bases outside the gene matches. The CDR3 is CASMEMTSGTYNEQFF. CDR3 nucleotide sequence: TGTGCCAGCATGGAAATGACTAGCGGGACCTACAATGAGCAGTTCTTC.

This clonotype was recorded at least ten times. The DNA of the CDR3 is TGTGCCAGCAGCTTAAACACTGAAGCTTTCTTT. This encodes CASSLNTEAFF. The V and J genes are TRBV7-9 and TRBJ1-1; no reliable D call. The V gene's germline CDR1 is SEHNR and CDR2 FQNEAQ (reference sequence). Deletions cut 2 bases from V and 2 bases from J, with 0 bases between. This CDR3 is built from 11 residues.

The V call is TRBV12-2, the J call TRBJ1-1; the table calls TRBD1, which could not be checked here. TRBV12-2 constitutes a pseudogene. The CDR3 contains 16 residues. The CDR3 DNA follows: TGTGCAAGTCGCTCTAATTTGCAGGGGCCGGACACTGAAGCTTTCTTT. Its translation is CASRSNLQGPDTEAFF.

This clonotype was detected a few times. The CDR3 reads CASSEWVQGTDTQYF. In DNA form, the CDR3 reads TGTGCCAGCAGTGAGTGGGTACAGGGGACGGATACGCAGTATTTT. This chain links TRBV6-4 with TRBJ2-3; 7 bases fit TRBD1. The CDR3 runs 15 residues. V lost 3 bases and J lost 6; bases outside the gene matches: 9. Germline V gene lookup returns CDR1 MRHNA and CDR2 SNTAGT.

J is TRBJ2-1 and V is TRBV20-1; 10 bases are a match to TRBD2. V gave up 2 bases and J gave up 7 bases; unmatched junction bases: 8. Germline CDR1 reads DFQATT; CDR2 reads SNEGSKA (reference sequence). The CDR3 length is 15 residues. The CDR3 sequence: CSARLASGGRNEQFF. The CDR3 nucleotides read TGCAGTGCTAGACTCGCTAGCGGGGGAAGGAATGAGCAGTTCTTC.

By proportion, this clonotype is medium-sized. J is TRBJ2-4 and V is TRBV5-6, with D perhaps TRBD2 (6 bases). The ends were cut back, 4 bases at V and 5 bases at J, with 16 bases in the middle. CDR1 and CDR2 from the germline V gene are SGHDT and YYEEEE. The CDR3 covers 15 residues. The CDR3 DNA reads as TGTGCCAGCAGCCACCGGTGGGACTTACAAAACATTCAGTACTTC. It translates to CASSHRWDLQNIQYF.

This clonotype has a count of ten or more. The CDR3 region is CASSERSGAGETQYF. The CDR3 DNA reads TGTGCCAGCAGTGAAAGGTCAGGGGCAGGGGAGACCCAGTACTTC. The chain combines TRBV2 with TRBJ2-5, with D perhaps matching TRBD1 (6 bases). Germline loops: CDR1 SNHLY, CDR2 FYNNEI. CDR3 length: 15 amino acids. Deletions cut 2 bases from V and 5 bases from J, with 15 bases between.

The rearrangement joins TRBV21-1 to TRBJ2-2; the D segment call TRBD1 is taken from the table without a DNA check. TRBV21-1 is a pseudogene locus. The CDR3 loop spans 21 amino acids. DNA of the CDR3: TGTGCCAGCAGCAAAGACCAAAGCCCTCCGGGACAGGGAACGAACACCGGGGAGCTGTTTTTT. It codes for CASSKDQSPPGQGTNTGELFF.

This clonotype appeared many times. The CDR3 nucleotides are TGTGCCAGCAGTTTAGCCGGTTGGACGGATGAAGCTTTCTTT. Protein: CASSLAGWTDEAFF. V and J are TRBV12-3 or TRBV12-4 and TRBJ1-1, with D unclear. The CDR3 totals 14 residues. V was shortened by 0 bases and J by 7 bases, with 12 bases between the two germline ends.

This rearrangement joins TRBV5-1 to TRBJ2-1; D not resolved. CDR1 and CDR2 from the germline V gene are SGHRS and YFSETQ. Trimming pared 2 bases from V and 7 bases from J, leaving 16 bases between. This CDR3 contains 15 residues. The CDR3 here is CASSFGSTRANEQFF. DNA for the CDR3: TGCGCCAGCAGCTTTGGTTCGACACGAGCGAATGAGCAGTTCTTC. The full variable domain, its missing parts supplied by reference TRBV5-1 and TRBJ2-1, is KAGVTQTPRYLIKTRGQQVTLSCSPISGHRSVSWYQQTPGQGLQFLFEYFSETQRNKGNFPGRFSGRQFSNSRSEMNVSTLELGDSALYLCASSFGSTRANEQFFGPGTRLTVL.